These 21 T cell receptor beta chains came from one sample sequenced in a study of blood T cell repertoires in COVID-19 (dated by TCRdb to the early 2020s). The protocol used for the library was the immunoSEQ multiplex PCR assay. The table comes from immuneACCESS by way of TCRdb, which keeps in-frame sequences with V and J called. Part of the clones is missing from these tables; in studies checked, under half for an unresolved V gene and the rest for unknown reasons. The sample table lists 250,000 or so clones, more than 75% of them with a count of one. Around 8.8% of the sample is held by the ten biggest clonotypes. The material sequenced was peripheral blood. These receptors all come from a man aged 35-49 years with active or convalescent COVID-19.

CDR3 loop: CASSGGTRGEQFF. CDR3 coding DNA: TGTGCCAGCAGCGGAGGGACGAGGGGTGAGCAGTTCTTC. The rearrangement uses TRBV11-1 and TRBJ2-1; D may be TRBD2 (6 bases). The ends were cut back, 5 bases at V and 9 bases at J, with 14 bases in the middle. The CDR3 is 13 amino acids. Germline CDR1 is SGHAT and CDR2 is FQDESV (reference sequence).

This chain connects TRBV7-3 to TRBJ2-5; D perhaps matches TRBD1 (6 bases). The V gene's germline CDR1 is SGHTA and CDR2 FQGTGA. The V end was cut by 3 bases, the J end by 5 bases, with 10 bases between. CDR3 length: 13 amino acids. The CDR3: CASSFQGTETQYF. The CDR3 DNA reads TGTGCCAGCAGCTTTCAGGGGACGGAGACCCAGTACTTC.

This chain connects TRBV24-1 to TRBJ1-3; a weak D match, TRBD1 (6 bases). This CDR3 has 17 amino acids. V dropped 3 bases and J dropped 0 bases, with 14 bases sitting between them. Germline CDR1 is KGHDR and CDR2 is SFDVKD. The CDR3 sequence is CATSDPSDRTSGNTIYF. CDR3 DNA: TGTGCCACCAGTGATCCATCTGACAGGACCTCTGGAAACACCATATATTTT.

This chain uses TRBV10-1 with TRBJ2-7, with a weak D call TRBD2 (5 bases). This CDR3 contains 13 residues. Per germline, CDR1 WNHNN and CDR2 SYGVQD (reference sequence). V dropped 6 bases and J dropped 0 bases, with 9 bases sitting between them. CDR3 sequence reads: CASSDSVSYEQYF. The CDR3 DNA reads TGCGCCAGCAGCGATAGCGTCTCCTACGAGCAGTACTTC.

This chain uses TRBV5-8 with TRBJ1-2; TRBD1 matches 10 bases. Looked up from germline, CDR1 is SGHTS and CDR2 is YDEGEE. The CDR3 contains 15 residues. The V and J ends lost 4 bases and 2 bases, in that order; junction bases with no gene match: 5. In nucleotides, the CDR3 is TGTGCCAGCAGCATTGGGACAGGGGAAAACTATGGCTACACCTTC. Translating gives CASSIGTGENYGYTF.

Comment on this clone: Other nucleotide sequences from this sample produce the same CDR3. The CDR3: CASSFRDMNTEAFF. As DNA, the CDR3 is TGCGCCAGCAGCTTCAGGGACATGAACACTGAAGCTTTCTTT. The chain has TRBV5-1 and TRBJ1-1; a possible D gene is TRBD1 (6 bases). The germline V gene has CDR1 SGHRS and CDR2 YFSETQ. The CDR3 covers 14 residues. Trimming cost V 2 bases and J 0 bases, with 8 bases left between them.

The CDR3 DNA reads as TGTGCCCTTACGAGGACAGGGCTTGAAAAACTGTTTTTT. This gives the protein CALTRTGLEKLFF. This chain joins TRBV7-9 and TRBJ1-4, with 8 bases fitting TRBD1. Per germline, CDR1 SEHNR and CDR2 FQNEAQ (reference sequence). Germline trimming cut 11 bases from V and 7 bases from J; bases unmatched to any gene: 9. The CDR3 has 13 amino acids. Variable domain in full (rest from reference TRBV7-9 and TRBJ1-4): DTGVSQNPRHKITKRGQNVTFRCDPISEHNRLYWYRQTLGQGPEFLTYFQNEAQLEKSRLLSDRFSAERPKGSFSTLEIQRTEQGDSAMYLCALTRTGLEKLFFGSGTQLSVL.

The CDR3 loop is CASSFGEGGYEQYF. The CDR3 region has the DNA TGTGCCAGCAGCTTCGGAGAGGGCGGGTACGAGCAGTACTTC. The chain is built from TRBV11-2 and TRBJ2-7; possible D gene TRBD2, 5 bases. CDR1 is SGHAT and CDR2 is FQNNGV in the germline V gene. The CDR3 runs 14 residues. V lost 3 bases and J 4 bases, leaving 13 bases between the germline ends.

The CDR3 nucleotides read TGTGCCATGCCGGGAAGCAATCAGCCCCAGCATTTT. The encoded protein is CAMPGSNQPQHF. The rearrangement links TRBV28 to TRBJ1-5; D ambiguous. This CDR3 region has 12 residues. V was pared by 10 bases and J by 1 base, with 8 bases between. Germline loops: CDR1 MDHEN, CDR2 SYDVKM.

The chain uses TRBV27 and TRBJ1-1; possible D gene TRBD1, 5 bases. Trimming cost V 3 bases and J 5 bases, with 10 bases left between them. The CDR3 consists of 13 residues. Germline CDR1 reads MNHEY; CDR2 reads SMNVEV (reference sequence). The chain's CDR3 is CASSLGRWTEAFF. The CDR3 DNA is TGTGCCAGCAGTTTGGGGCGGTGGACTGAAGCTTTCTTT.

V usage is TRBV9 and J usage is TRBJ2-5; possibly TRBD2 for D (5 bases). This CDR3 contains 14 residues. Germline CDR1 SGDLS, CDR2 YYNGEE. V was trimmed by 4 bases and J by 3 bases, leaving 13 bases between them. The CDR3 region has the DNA TGTGCCAGCAGCATACCGGGGTTCGAAGAGACCCAGTACTTC. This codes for CASSIPGFEETQYF.

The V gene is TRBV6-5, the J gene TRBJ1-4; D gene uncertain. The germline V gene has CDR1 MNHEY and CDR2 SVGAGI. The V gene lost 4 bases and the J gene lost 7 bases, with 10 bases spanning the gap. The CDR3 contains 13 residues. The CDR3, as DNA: TGTGCCAGCAGTTCCGGGTCGGGTGAAAAACTGTTTTTT. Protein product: CASSSGSGEKLFF.

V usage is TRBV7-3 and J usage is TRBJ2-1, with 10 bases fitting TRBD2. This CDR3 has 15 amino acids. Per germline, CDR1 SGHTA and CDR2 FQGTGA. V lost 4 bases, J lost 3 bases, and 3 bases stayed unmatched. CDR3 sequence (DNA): TGTGCCAGCAGCTCCACTAGCGGGAACTACAATGAGCAGTTCTTC. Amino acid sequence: CASSSTSGNYNEQFF.

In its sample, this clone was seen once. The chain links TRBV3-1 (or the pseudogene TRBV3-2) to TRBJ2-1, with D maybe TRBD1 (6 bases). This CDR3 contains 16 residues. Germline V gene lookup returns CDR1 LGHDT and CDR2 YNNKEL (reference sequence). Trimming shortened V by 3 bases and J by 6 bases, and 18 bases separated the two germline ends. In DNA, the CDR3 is TGTGCCAGCAGCCACACGGGGACATTACGCCCCAATGAGCAGTTCTTC. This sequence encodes CASSHTGTLRPNEQFF.

This chain's CDR3 is CASGTTSSGELFF. In DNA, the CDR3 is TGTGCCAGCGGGACTACGAGTTCCGGGGAGCTGTTTTTT. V usage is TRBV12-3 or TRBV12-4 and J usage is TRBJ2-2; 7 bases line up with TRBD2. After removal of 8 bases from V and 6 bases from J, the junction contained 6 bases not matched to a gene. This CDR3 contains 13 residues.

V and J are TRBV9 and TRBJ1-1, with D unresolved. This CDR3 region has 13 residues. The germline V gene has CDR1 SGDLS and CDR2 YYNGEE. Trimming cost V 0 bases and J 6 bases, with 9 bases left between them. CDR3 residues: CASSVDVNSEAFF. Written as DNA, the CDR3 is TGTGCCAGCAGCGTAGATGTTAACTCTGAAGCTTTCTTT.

CDR3 bases: TGCGCCAGCAGCCAGGGTCTTATAGGACAGACAAACACCGGGGAGCTGTTTTTT. Translating gives CASSQGLIGQTNTGELFF. The chain carries TRBV4-1 and TRBJ2-2; tentatively, D is TRBD1 (6 bases). Per germline, CDR1 MGHRA and CDR2 YSYEKL. Deletions cut 3 bases from V and 2 bases from J, with 19 bases between. CDR3 size: 18 residues.

The CDR3 sequence is CASLLTGATNEKLFF. In DNA form, the CDR3 reads TGTGCCAGCCTTCTCACAGGTGCAACTAATGAAAAACTGTTTTTT. The V gene is TRBV28, the J gene TRBJ1-4; D is possibly TRBD1 (5 bases). The CDR3 spans 15 residues. Germline CDR1 and CDR2: MDHEN and SYDVKM. The germline V and J ends were trimmed by 8 bases and 0 bases, with 13 bases remaining between them. Looking up the rest from reference TRBV28 and TRBJ1-4 gives the full variable domain: DVKVTQSSRYLVKRTGEKVFLECVQDMDHENMFWYRQDPGLGLRLIYFSYDVKMKEKGDIPEGYSVSREKKERFSLILESASTNQTSMYLCASLLTGATNEKLFFGSGTQLSVL.

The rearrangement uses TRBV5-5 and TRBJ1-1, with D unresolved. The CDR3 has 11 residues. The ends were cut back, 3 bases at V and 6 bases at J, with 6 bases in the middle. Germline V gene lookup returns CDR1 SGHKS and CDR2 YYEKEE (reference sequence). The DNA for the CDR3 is TGTGCCAGCAGCTACAGTGCTGAAGCTTTCTTT. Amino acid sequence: CASSYSAEAFF. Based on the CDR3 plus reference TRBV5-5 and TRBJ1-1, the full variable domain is DAGVTQSPTHLIKTRGQQVTLRCSPISGHKSVSWYQQVLGQGPQFIFQYYEKEERGRGNFPDRFSARQFPNYSSELNVNALLLGDSALYLCASSYSAEAFFGQGTRLTVV.

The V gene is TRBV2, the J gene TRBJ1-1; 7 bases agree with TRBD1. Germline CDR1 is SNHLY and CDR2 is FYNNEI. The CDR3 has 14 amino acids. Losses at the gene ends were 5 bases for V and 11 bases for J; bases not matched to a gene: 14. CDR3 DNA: TGTGCCAGCAGTCGACCAGTAAGGGACAGTGAGGCTTTCTTT. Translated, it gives CASSRPVRDSEAFF.

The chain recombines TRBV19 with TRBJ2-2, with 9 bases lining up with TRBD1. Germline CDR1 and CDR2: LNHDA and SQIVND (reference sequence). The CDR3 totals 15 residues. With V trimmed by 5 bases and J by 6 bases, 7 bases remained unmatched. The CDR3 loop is CASSARGQGSGELFF. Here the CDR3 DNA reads TGTGCCAGTAGTGCGAGGGGACAGGGATCCGGGGAGCTGTTTTTT.